This entry concerns a single T cell receptor beta chain. What it binds is not known. Using immunoSEQ multiplex PCR, the repertoire was profiled, and TCRdb retains in-frame clones only, with some absent. Of 95,000 or so clones in the sample, less than 80% were seen once. This CDR3 comprises 15 residues. Trimming removed 2 bases from V and 4 bases from J, with 11 bases in between. The sample belongs to a study of fetal regulatory T cell absence and autoimmunity. Study information: Exocrine pancreas autoimmunity occurred in IPEX patients lacking clinical diabetes. Points from the study as a whole: Broadly similar TRB gene family usage was seen in pancreas and cord blood. Pancreas TCRs were oligoclonally enriched versus cord blood, some clones over 85-fold.

The specimen was pancreas tissue. This sequence joins TRBV23-1 and TRBJ2-2; possibly TRBD2 for D (6 bases). TRBV23-1 qualifies as an ORF whose function is uncertain. The sequence was collected from a male donor with IPEX syndrome. The CDR3: CASSQPTRPTGELFF. The CDR3 nucleotides read TGCGCCAGCAGTCAACCGACTAGGCCCACCGGGGAGCTGTTTTTT.